The source of this T cell receptor (beta chain) is a study of cytomegalovirus exposure and HLA in healthy donors (TCRdb year 2017). A note on the overall study: According to a later analysis, one platform produced both the 110 or so validation repertoires and the 666 repertoires of the first cohort. The study aimed to test whether cataloging public T cell receptors could reveal signatures of past pathogen exposure. A separate validation cohort of over 95 different subjects was used in addition to the roughly 670-subject first cohort. High-throughput TCR immunosequencing, statistical association of individual TCRs with disease status, and machine learning were combined to predict cytomegalovirus infection status.

Library construction relied on the immunoSEQ multiplex PCR assay. In the original analysis: To diagnose cytomegalovirus status from the catalog of TCR beta chain sequences, a statistical classification framework was built. TCRdb stores this immuneACCESS table with in-frame sequences only. Part of the clones is absent; in the studies checked, under half of the shortfall reflects unresolved V genes, and no reason is known for the rest. V and J calls and clone size are as listed in that table; D and trimming were resolved from the DNA. For this sample the table gives over 100,000 clones, of which around nine tenths were detected only once. The ten biggest clones cover more than 2% of the sample. Here is what the overall study found, with its caveats: Cytomegalovirus status was reported to be diagnosed by the classifier with high specificity and sensitivity in both the original and validation cohorts. The authors suggested that the approach could potentially be extended to other disease states and immunological phenotypes. Three of the identified cytomegalovirus-associated TCR beta chains were confirmed in vitro to be specific for cytomegalovirus antigens. While some public TCRs were present in many individuals, most TCR sequences turned up only very rarely across donors. A later analysis had no HLA typing for the validation cohort, so co-occurrence there was scored across all 130 or so repertoires. The study listed 164 TCR beta chains as associated with cytomegalovirus. A later analysis found that TCRs clustered in the first cohort also tended to co-occur in the 100 to 150 validation repertoires, with roughly 95% of cluster scores above 0.

The donors were included in the validation cohort of over a hundred subjects, a group kept apart from the approximately 700-subject first cohort. CDR1 and CDR2 are drawn from the germline V gene: SGDLS, YYNGEE. Ends trimmed: V by 3 bases, J by 7 bases; bases unmatched to a gene: 10. The CDR3, cysteine through phenylalanine, is 14 amino acids long. Of all the DNA, just the CDR3 is kept, 42 bases in frame from base 1. Turning to this clone: Its binding antigen is unknown. The sample holds no much larger clone one base away, and base qualities are not on file.

The sequence was collected from a woman between 18 and 29 years old in good health and CMV-seronegative. The sample comprised PBMCs. The sequence is built from TRBV9 and TRBJ2-7; 7 bases in the middle match TRBD2. At the DNA level, the sequence is TGTGCCAGCAGCGCGAGCGGGACGAGTCGGGAGCAGTACTTC. It is translated as CASSASGTSREQYF. The CDR3 plus the reference TRBV9 and TRBJ2-7 genes for the other parts give the full variable domain: DSGVTQTPKHLITATGQRVTLRCSPRSGDLSVYWYQQSLDQGLQFLIQYYNGEERAKGNILERFSAQQFPDLHSELNLSSLELGDSALYFCASSASGTSREQYFGPGTRLTVT.